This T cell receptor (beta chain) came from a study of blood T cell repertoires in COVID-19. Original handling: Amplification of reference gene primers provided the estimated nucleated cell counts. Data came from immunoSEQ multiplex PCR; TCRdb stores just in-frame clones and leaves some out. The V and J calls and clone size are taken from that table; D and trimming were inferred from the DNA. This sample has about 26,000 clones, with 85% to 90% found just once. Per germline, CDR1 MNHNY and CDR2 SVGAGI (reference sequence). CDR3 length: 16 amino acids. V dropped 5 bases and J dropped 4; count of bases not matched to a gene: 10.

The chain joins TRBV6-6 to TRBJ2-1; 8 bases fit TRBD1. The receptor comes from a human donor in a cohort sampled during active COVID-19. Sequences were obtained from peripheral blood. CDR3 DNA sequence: TGTGCCAGCAGTAAGCCACAGGGGGGAAAATACAATGAGCAGTTCTTC. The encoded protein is CASSKPQGGKYNEQFF.